Following are 30 T cell receptor beta chains from one sample sequenced in a study of cytomegalovirus exposure and HLA in healthy donors. A multiplex PCR was run with 60 Vbeta primers and 13 Jbeta primers. This table comes from immunoSEQ multiplex PCR, and its TCRdb copy is limited to in-frame clones, with some not included. The sample has around 110,000 clones, approximately 65% seen once. Sequenced input: PBMCs. These TCRs come from a man between 18 and 35 years old in good health and CMV-seronegative.

The chain has TRBV5-1 and TRBJ1-3, with D maybe TRBD1 (5 bases). The CDR3 runs to 15 residues. Germline CDR1 is SGHRS and CDR2 is YFSETQ. V was trimmed by 0 bases and J by 4 bases, leaving 11 bases between them. The CDR3 DNA reads TGCGCCAGCAGCTTGGCGCAGGGAAGGGGAAACACCATATATTTT. Translation gives CASSLAQGRGNTIYF.

The rearrangement joins TRBV7-9 to TRBJ2-7; D possibly corresponds to TRBD2 (6 bases). V gave up 4 bases and J gave up 6 bases, with 13 bases separating them. The CDR3 sequence is 13 residues long. Germline CDR1 reads SEHNR; CDR2 reads FQNEAQ (reference sequence). For the CDR3, the DNA is TGTGCCAGCAGCTCGACTAGGACGGGCGAGCAGTACTTC. Its translation is CASSSTRTGEQYF. Complete variable domain (other parts from reference TRBV7-9 and TRBJ2-7): DTGVSQNPRHKITKRGQNVTFRCDPISEHNRLYWYRQTLGQGPEFLTYFQNEAQLEKSRLLSDRFSAERPKGSFSTLEIQRTEQGDSAMYLCASSSTRTGEQYFGPGTRLTVT.

There are a few counts of this clone. The V call is TRBV18, the J call TRBJ1-1, with 11 bases fitting TRBD1. CDR1 is KGHSH and CDR2 is LQKENI in the germline V gene. The ends lost 2 bases at V and 5 bases at J; junction bases unmatched: 13. CDR3 length: 18 residues. DNA of the CDR3: TGTGCCAGCTCACCAACCCAGACCGGGACAGGGGGTAGGACTGAAGCTTTCTTT. Translation: CASSPTQTGTGGRTEAFF. Based on the CDR3 plus reference TRBV18 and TRBJ1-1, the full variable domain is NAGVMQNPRHLVRRRGQEARLRCSPMKGHSHVYWYRQLPEEGLKFMVYLQKENIIDESGMPKERFSAEFPKEGPSILRIQQVVRGDSAAYFCASSPTQTGTGGRTEAFFGQGTRLTVV.

The chain combines TRBV20-1 with TRBJ2-7; 7 bases fit TRBD2. In germline, CDR1 is DFQATT, CDR2 SNEGSKA (reference sequence). V trimming: 7 bases; J trimming: 3 bases; junction bases outside the gene matches: 0. This CDR3 comprises 10 residues. CDR3 protein: CSGGSYEQYF. In nucleotides, the CDR3 is TGCAGTGGCGGGAGCTACGAGCAGTACTTC.

Only a few counts were recorded for this clone. The V and J genes are TRBV5-6 and TRBJ2-1; 8 positions agree with TRBD1. CDR1 and CDR2 from the germline V gene are SGHDT and YYEEEE. V gave up 0 bases and J gave up 3 bases; unmatched junction bases: 5. The CDR3 contains 16 residues. CDR3 nucleotide sequence: TGTGCCAGCAGCTTGGAGGACAGGGTCAGCTACAATGAGCAGTTCTTC. It is translated as CASSLEDRVSYNEQFF.

The V gene is TRBV11-3, the J gene TRBJ2-3; weak D call: TRBD2 (5 bases). V lost 6 bases and J lost 7, with 11 bases in between. The CDR3 has 12 amino acids. The germline gives CDR1 SGHNT, CDR2 YENEEA. CDR3: CASRRASHTQYF. The CDR3 DNA reads as TGTGCCAGCAGGCGGGCTAGTCATACGCAGTATTTT.

The chain has TRBV9 and TRBJ2-1; 8 nucleotides match TRBD2. J lost 8 bases, V lost 4 bases, and 14 bases had no gene match. This CDR3 comprises 16 residues. CDR1 SGDLS and CDR2 YYNGEE come from the germline V gene. The CDR3 nucleotides are TGTGCCAGCAGCCTTTACGGGGTTAGCGGGATCGATGAGCAGTTCTTC. Translating it yields CASSLYGVSGIDEQFF. Supplemented by reference TRBV9 and TRBJ2-1, the full variable domain reads DSGVTQTPKHLITATGQRVTLRCSPRSGDLSVYWYQQSLDQGLQFLIQYYNGEERAKGNILERFSAQQFPDLHSELNLSSLELGDSALYFCASSLYGVSGIDEQFFGPGTRLTVL.

In DNA, the CDR3 is TGTGCCTGGGACCGACCCAGGGGCGGATTCAATCAGCCCCAGCATTTT. Protein product: CAWDRPRGGFNQPQHF. The genes are TRBV30 and TRBJ1-5; TRBD1 is a possible D gene (6 bases). Between the trimmed V and J ends, which lost 5 bases and 3 bases, there was a span of 20 bases. This CDR3 comprises 16 residues. Germline CDR1 is GTSNPN and CDR2 is SVGIG (reference sequence).

This chain links TRBV7-8 with TRBJ1-2; D ambiguous. This CDR3 spans 14 amino acids. Looked up from germline, CDR1 is SGHVS and CDR2 is FQNEAQ. The ends were cut back, 0 bases at V and 8 bases at J, with 13 bases in the middle. CDR3 coding DNA: TGTGCCAGCAGCTTAGCGGCGGTACCGAGAGGCTACACCTTC. Translated: CASSLAAVPRGYTF. The full variable domain, with the rest looked up from reference TRBV7-8 and TRBJ1-2, is GAGVSQSPRYKVAKRGQDVALRCDPISGHVSLFWYQQALGQGPEFLTYFQNEAQLDKSGLPSDRFFAERPEGSVSTLKIQRTQQEDSAVYLCASSLAAVPRGYTFGSGTRLTVV.

A few counts support this clone. The chain combines TRBV5-4 with TRBJ2-1, with D perhaps TRBD1 (6 bases). The CDR3 runs to 13 residues. The V end lost 4 bases, the J end lost 4 bases, and 9 bases lay between the germline ends. The V gene's germline CDR1 is SGHNT and CDR2 YYREEE (reference sequence). CDR3 nucleotides: TGTGCCAGCAGCCTACAGGGTTACAATGAGCAGTTCTTC. Translating it yields CASSLQGYNEQFF.

V usage is TRBV5-1 and J usage is TRBJ1-5; maybe TRBD1 (5 bases). The CDR3 totals 14 residues. The V gene's germline CDR1 is SGHRS and CDR2 YFSETQ. V was shortened by 0 bases and J by 3 bases, with 7 bases between the two germline ends. CDR3 sequence: CASSLDRPNQPQHF. The CDR3 nucleotides read TGCGCCAGCAGCTTGGACAGGCCCAATCAGCCCCAGCATTTT.

The rearrangement links TRBV9 to TRBJ1-1; D may be TRBD1 (5 bases). CDR3 length: 14 amino acids. The germline V and J ends were trimmed by 1 base and 4 bases, with 11 bases remaining between them. In germline, CDR1 is SGDLS, CDR2 YYNGEE. The CDR3 here is CASSVSGLATEAFF. The CDR3 region has the DNA TGTGCCAGCAGCGTATCAGGGCTCGCCACTGAAGCTTTCTTT. The variable domain in full, with the rest retrieved from reference TRBV9 and TRBJ1-1, is DSGVTQTPKHLITATGQRVTLRCSPRSGDLSVYWYQQSLDQGLQFLIQYYNGEERAKGNILERFSAQQFPDLHSELNLSSLELGDSALYFCASSVSGLATEAFFGQGTRLTVV.

The CDR3 bases are TGTGCCAGCAGCTTATTGGGGGGCACCGGGGAGCTGTTTTTT. Amino acids: CASSLLGGTGELFF. The chain is built from TRBV7-2 and TRBJ2-2; D may be TRBD2 (6 bases). The CDR3 is 14 amino acids. Germline V lookup: CDR1 SGHTA, CDR2 FQGNSA. Trimming removed 2 bases from V and 4 bases from J, with 8 bases in between.

The table lists this clone with a count of one. The genes are TRBV7-6 and TRBJ2-5; D unresolved. The CDR3 length is 14 residues. Germline lookup yields CDR1 SGHVS and CDR2 FNYEAQ. Trimming pared 5 bases from V and 5 bases from J, leaving 15 bases between. The CDR3 is CASSQVTATETQYF. CDR3 in DNA: TGTGCCAGCAGCCAGGTAACAGCCACGGAGACCCAGTACTTC.

This clone was seen only once. J is TRBJ2-7 and V is TRBV30, with 7 bases matching TRBD2. The CDR3 runs to 14 residues. V gave up 2 bases and J gave up 4 bases; unmatched junction bases: 8. The germline CDR1 and CDR2 sequences are GTSNPN and SVGIG (reference sequence). CDR3 sequence: CAWSIGLGGYEQYF. As DNA, the CDR3 is TGTGCCTGGAGTATTGGGTTGGGAGGGTACGAGCAGTACTTC. Full variable domain (missing parts from reference TRBV30 and TRBJ2-7): SQTIHQWPATLVQPVGSPLSLECTVEGTSNPNLYWYRQAAGRGLQLLFYSVGIGQISSEVPQNLSASRPQDRQFILSSKKLLLSDSGFYLCAWSIGLGGYEQYFGPGTRLTVT.

The CDR3 DNA reads TGTGCCAGCAGCCCAGCAGCGGTCGGGGAGCTGTTTTTT. Translated: CASSPAAVGELFF. The chain links TRBV14 to TRBJ2-2; weak D call: TRBD2 (5 bases). V lost 4 bases to trimming and J lost 7 bases, with 10 bases between them. Germline CDR1 SGHDN, CDR2 FVKESK. This CDR3 comprises 13 residues.

This clone came up a few times. This chain links TRBV7-9 with TRBJ1-2; 7 positions match TRBD1. J gave up 3 bases and V 2 bases, and 3 bases lay outside the gene matches. Germline CDR1 is SEHNR and CDR2 is FQNEAQ (reference sequence). The CDR3 is 14 residues long. In DNA form, the CDR3 reads TGTGCCAGCAGCTTACCGGGACAGCACTATGGCTACACCTTC. This encodes CASSLPGQHYGYTF.

This chain's CDR3 is CASRGTVLPNTEAFF. The CDR3 nucleotides read TGTGCCAGCAGGGGGACAGTGCTACCGAACACTGAAGCTTTCTTT. The chain links TRBV28 to TRBJ1-1; 7 bases agree with TRBD1. CDR3 size: 15 residues. J lost 1 base, V lost 6 bases, and 8 bases had no gene match. Looked up from germline, CDR1 is MDHEN and CDR2 is SYDVKM.

The rearrangement links TRBV6-5 to TRBJ2-1; 12 positions match TRBD2. Germline V gene sequence: CDR1 MNHEY, CDR2 SVGAGI. This CDR3 region has 15 residues. V shed 6 bases and J 4 bases; nucleotides not matched to a gene: 4. CDR3 amino acids: CASSPSGGGYNEQFF. The CDR3 DNA sequence: TGTGCCAGCAGCCCTAGCGGGGGGGGTTACAATGAGCAGTTCTTC.

The chain uses TRBV5-5 and TRBJ1-2; 8 bases align to TRBD1. V lost 0 bases, J lost 1 base, and 2 bases stayed unmatched. This CDR3 spans 15 amino acids. Germline V gene data show CDR1 as SGHKS and CDR2 as YYEKEE (reference sequence). The CDR3, as DNA: TGTGCCAGCAGCTTGGTTACAGGGGGTAACTATGGCTACACCTTC. Translation: CASSLVTGGNYGYTF.

J is TRBJ2-3 and V is TRBV19; 9 bases are a match to TRBD2. V dropped 4 bases and J dropped 4; count of bases not matched to a gene: 6. The CDR3 loop spans 15 amino acids. Germline V gene sequence: CDR1 LNHDA, CDR2 SQIVND (reference sequence). CDR3 bases: TGTGCCAGTAGTACGATAGCGGGGGTCGCAGATACGCAGTATTTT. Its translation: CASSTIAGVADTQYF.

V and J are TRBV6-1 and TRBJ1-5, with D hard to call. The CDR3 contains 15 residues. The V end was cut by 6 bases, the J end by 8 bases, with 20 bases between. CDR1 is MNHNS and CDR2 is SASEGT in the germline V gene. CDR3 in DNA: TGTGCCAGCAGACTACGAGCCTCCCGCGCGGAGCCCCAGCATTTT. Its protein product is CASRLRASRAEPQHF.

This clone was seen only a few times. The V call is TRBV27, the J call TRBJ2-3; TRBD2 matches 9 bases. Germline lookup yields CDR1 MNHEY and CDR2 SMNVEV (reference sequence). The ends lost 6 bases at V and 3 bases at J; junction bases unmatched: 4. CDR3 length: 14 amino acids. The DNA for the CDR3 is TGTGCCAGCAGCATCCTAGCGGGGACAGATACGCAGTATTTT. Encoded protein: CASSILAGTDTQYF.

V usage is TRBV2 and J usage is TRBJ2-3, with D possibly TRBD1 on 6 matching bases. The CDR3 runs to 15 residues. Germline V gene data show CDR1 as SNHLY and CDR2 as FYNNEI. Trimming left V 7 bases short and J 7 bases short, with 21 bases between. The CDR3 region is CASKGGNQGRNTQYF. The CDR3 DNA is TGTGCCAGCAAAGGGGGAAATCAGGGGCGGAATACGCAGTATTTT. Based on the CDR3 plus reference TRBV2 and TRBJ2-3, the full variable domain is EPEVTQTPSHQVTQMGQEVILRCVPISNHLYFYWYRQILGQKVEFLVSFYNNEISEKSEIFDDQFSVERPDGSNFTLKIRSTKLEDSAMYFCASKGGNQGRNTQYFGPGTRLTVL.

This clone was counted only a few times. The chain combines TRBV11-2 with TRBJ2-1; TRBD2 agrees at 8 bases. The CDR3 runs to 15 residues. Germline-derived CDR1 and CDR2 are SGHAT and FQNNGV. The V gene end was trimmed by 1 base and the J gene end by 2 bases; junction bases not matched to a gene: 1. Here the CDR3 DNA reads TGTGCCAGCAGCTTAGGGCGGGGGGCCTACAATGAGCAGTTCTTC. This gives the protein CASSLGRGAYNEQFF. The full variable domain, rest sourced from reference TRBV11-2 and TRBJ2-1, is EAGVAQSPRYKIIEKRQSVAFWCNPISGHATLYWYQQILGQGPKLLIQFQNNGVVDDSQLPKDRFSAERLKGVDSTLKIQPAKLEDSAVYLCASSLGRGAYNEQFFGPGTRLTVL.

The CDR3 sequence is CASTLAGGPGGNEQFF. CDR3 DNA sequence: TGTGCCAGCACACTAGCGGGGGGTCCCGGGGGCAATGAGCAGTTCTTC. The chain carries TRBV27 and TRBJ2-1; 12 nucleotides line up with TRBD2. The CDR3 is made up of 16 amino acids. Germline V lookup: CDR1 MNHEY, CDR2 SMNVEV (reference sequence). After removal of 7 bases from V and 6 bases from J, the junction contained 10 bases not matched to a gene.

The V and J genes are TRBV5-6 and TRBJ2-7; D remains ambiguous. V dropped 4 bases and J dropped 0 bases, with 14 bases sitting between them. CDR3 length: 15 residues. CDR1 is SGHDT, CDR2 YYEEEE, per germline. The CDR3 spells CASSVTGGSSYEQYF. Written as DNA, the CDR3 is TGTGCCAGCAGCGTCACTGGCGGTAGCTCCTACGAGCAGTACTTC. The full variable domain, rest sourced from reference TRBV5-6 and TRBJ2-7, is DAGVTQSPTHLIKTRGQQVTLRCSPKSGHDTVSWYQQALGQGPQFIFQYYEEEERQRGNFPDRFSGHQFPNYSSELNVNALLLGDSALYLCASSVTGGSSYEQYFGPGTRLTVT.

The chain uses TRBV5-1 and TRBJ1-1; D is undetermined. The V gene's germline CDR1 is SGHRS and CDR2 YFSETQ. The V gene lost 1 base and the J gene lost 6 bases, with 10 bases spanning the gap. The CDR3 contains 13 residues. This chain's CDR3 is CASSLHKFAEAFF. The CDR3 DNA reads TGCGCCAGCAGCTTGCACAAGTTCGCTGAAGCTTTCTTT.

The rearrangement links TRBV18 to TRBJ2-1, with 7 bases matching TRBD2. V lost 3 bases to trimming and J lost 9 bases; unmatched junction nucleotides: 5. The CDR3 has 13 amino acids. From germline, CDR1 is KGHSH and CDR2 LQKENI. The CDR3 region has the DNA TGTGCCAGCTCACCGGGTAGCGGGTTTGAGCAGTTCTTC. It encodes CASSPGSGFEQFF.

This clone appeared once. The CDR3, as DNA: TGTGCCAGCAGTGAATGGGGAGGCTCTAGCAATCAGCCCCAGCATTTT. Amino acid sequence: CASSEWGGSSNQPQHF. V usage is TRBV6-1 and J usage is TRBJ1-5; D not resolved. Looked up from germline, CDR1 is MNHNS and CDR2 is SASEGT. V lost 2 bases and J 0 bases, leaving 11 bases between the germline ends. The CDR3 contains 16 residues.